One T cell receptor (beta chain) is described in this entry. Sequenced by immunoSEQ multiplex PCR; TCRdb stores in-frame clones only, minus some. The repertoire consists of around 200,000 clones, with 85% to 90% occurring once and the leading ten covering 7%. This specimen comes from a study of blood T cell repertoires in COVID-19. Study-wide context: Samples of COVID-19 (acute and convalescent) were obtained from the United States, Italy and Spain.

The ends lost 0 bases at V and 1 base at J; junction bases unmatched: 16. Germline CDR1 reads GTSNPN; CDR2 reads SVGIG (reference sequence). The CDR3 consists of 21 residues. The chain combines TRBV30 with TRBJ2-1; 12 positions match TRBD2. This receptor was obtained from an elderly woman in a cohort sampled during active or convalescent COVID-19. Material for sequencing was peripheral blood. CDR3 region: CAWSVRGLAGPKGKSYNEQFF. DNA of the CDR3: TGTGCCTGGAGTGTGAGGGGACTAGCGGGTCCAAAGGGGAAATCCTACAATGAGCAGTTCTTC.